This T cell receptor beta chain comes out of a study of cytomegalovirus exposure and HLA in healthy donors. 13 Jbeta primers and 60 Vbeta primers were used for the PCR. Profiled with immunoSEQ multiplex PCR; TCRdb holds only in-frame clones, not every one. The sample yields roughly 250,000 clones, approximately 80% seen once. Per germline, CDR1 SNHLY and CDR2 FYNNEI. This CDR3 is built from 14 residues. Deletions cut 1 base from V and 4 bases from J, with 10 bases between. Broader study findings: Later analysis reportedly placed an Asian-associated ancestry cluster below the roughly 700-donor mean in N-insertions. Earlier findings revealed that most TCR beta V segments proved productive either about 87% or about 30% of the time.

In the case of this clone: Its antigen is unknown.

The source material was PBMCs. The chain recombines TRBV2 with TRBJ1-2; tentative D call: TRBD1 (5 bases). The sequence came from a girl aged 2 to 9 in good health and CMV-seronegative. The CDR3: CASSEGGAVYGYTF. CDR3 DNA sequence: TGTGCCAGCAGTGAAGGGGGCGCAGTCTATGGCTACACCTTC.